The clone carrying this T cell receptor (beta chain) was picked up a small number of times. The antigen remains unidentified. This specimen belongs to a study of immune cell composition in non-small cell lung cancer. Study-level findings and limits: Squamous carcinomas (75%) more often had tumour-associated clones >0.5% than adenocarcinomas (33%). TIL tumour reactivity correlated with maximal tumour-associated clone frequency in adenocarcinoma. Shared sequences between tumour-reactive and dominant in vivo clones were not proven. Lung adenocarcinomas had lower top 10 clone scores and clonality than squamous tumours.

The trim removed 4 bases at V and 1 base at J, leaving 6 bases unmatched. This CDR3 contains 15 residues. Germline V lookup: CDR1 SGHRS, CDR2 YFSETQ. Here immunoSEQ multiplex PCR was the method, and the copy in TCRdb shows in-frame clones only, minus some. The table records under 3,000 clones, more than 65% of them present only once. Material for sequencing was lung tumor tissue. The clonotype was recovered from a human donor with non-small cell lung cancer. V usage is TRBV5-1 and J usage is TRBJ1-1; 8 bases fit TRBD1. This CDR3 is CASSTAGGKNTEAFF. DNA of the CDR3: TGCGCCAGCAGCACGGCAGGGGGCAAGAACACTGAAGCTTTCTTT.